The present T cell receptor (beta chain) was sequenced within a study of shared clonotypes between healthy human individuals. Per the germline V gene, CDR1 is MNHEY and CDR2 is SMNVEV (reference sequence). Trimming cost V 2 bases and J 5 bases, with 0 bases left between them. This CDR3 spans 10 amino acids. Data came from immunoSEQ multiplex PCR; TCRdb stores just in-frame clones and leaves some out. The table lists 490,000 or so clones, 70% to 80% of them singletons. As regards this clone: The sample carries other DNA sequences with the same CDR3.

The clonotype was recovered from a woman aged 40 to 55 in good health. Some clones in this sample may be carry-over from other donors' samples. The sequenced sample was PBMCs. The chain has TRBV27 and TRBJ2-5; no reliable D call. CDR3 sequence: CASSLETQYF. The CDR3 bases are TGTGCCAGCAGTTTAGAGACCCAGTACTTC.